Listed below are T cell receptor beta chains from one sample, sequenced in a study of OX40 agonist ivuxolimab in advanced cancers. Clones were read by immunoSEQ multiplex PCR, and TCRdb kept only the in-frame ones, dropping some. Of 30,000 to 45,000 clones in the sample, around 80% were seen once. This material consisted of CD4+ or CD8+ T cells sorted from blood, taken in a trial of the OX40 agonist ivuxolimab. All receptors come from an adult with an advanced solid tumor such as melanoma, head and neck, liver or kidney cancer. The CDR3 runs from the conserved cysteine through the conserved F or W.

>TRBV2|TRBJ2-5
CASSEALRLGETQYF
>TRBV18|TRBJ2-7
CASSRVGGGYEQYF
>TRBV29-1|TRBJ1-2
CSGETAYGYTF
>TRBV7-2|TRBJ1-1
CASSTQGLLNTEAFF
>TRBV6-1|TRBJ1-6
CASSDEGSDGSPLHF
>TRBV7-2|-
CASSPIGGREGEQYF
>TRBV6-1|TRBJ1-1
CASRTGSLEAFF
>TRBV7-2|TRBJ1-1
CASSAKDRTNTEAFF
>TRBV10-3|TRBJ2-2
CAISALDRNTGELFF
>TRBV20-1|TRBJ1-2
CSADPDRILF
>TRBV6-5|TRBJ1-6
CASSYRERNSPLHF
>TRBV2|TRBJ1-1
CASSEITMNTEAFF
>TRBV7-9|TRBJ1-1
CASSSIRRGKAFF
>TRBV6-5|TRBJ1-1
CASTPVPRGTEAFF
>TRBV28|TRBJ2-1
CASSFRGLVYNEQFF
>TRBV6-6|TRBJ2-5
CASSLLGGGETQYF
>TRBV5-1|TRBJ2-1
CASSSGSLAGFSYNEQFF
>TRBV6-5|TRBJ2-7
CASSYGRSSGGREQYF
>TRBV6-5|TRBJ1-1
CASRDRVGTEAFF
>TRBV7-2|TRBJ2-3
CASSAGHTDTQYF
>TRBV19|TRBJ2-4
CASTSEVLAKNIQYF
>TRBV28|TRBJ2-7
CASSRGQPVPSYEQYF
>TRBV6-1|TRBJ1-2
CASSETAGAYGYTF
>TRBV29-1|TRBJ1-2
CSVEDQFSGYTF
>TRBV28|TRBJ2-5
CAIGGAGETQYF
>TRBV29-1|TRBJ1-2
CSVGSVDSFYGYTF
>TRBV28|TRBJ2-2
CASSPHDRAGELFF
>TRBV5-4|TRBJ1-1
CASSFTESNTEAFF
>TRBV19|TRBJ2-2
CASSILAGGAGELFF